The rows below give T cell receptor beta chains drawn from one sample of a study of persistence of HIV-infected CD4 T cells. Using immunoSEQ multiplex PCR, the repertoire was profiled, and TCRdb retains in-frame clones only, with some absent. The table records about 45,000 clones, just over 90% of them present only once. No antigen has been identified for these receptors. The material was CD4+ T cells sorted from PBMCs after roughly 20-hour stimulation, obtained from a patient who received antiretroviral therapy. The receptors stem from an adult man with HIV who was CMV-seropositive. Both conserved end residues are part of each CDR3. A D gene is named only where the DNA matches it firmly. The size of a clone is reported for some rows only, either as once, few or many, or as a class for expanded clones.

J: TRBJ1-4; D: TRBD1; V: TRBV4-1; size: .; CDR3: CASSQNRGGTEKLFF; DNA: TGCGCCAGCAGCCAAAACAGGGGTGGGACTGAAAAACTGTTTTTT
J: TRBJ1-1; D: TRBD1; V: TRBV28; size: .; CDR3: CASSLHRGRPTEAFF; DNA: TGTGCCAGCAGTTTACACAGGGGGCGGCCCACTGAAGCTTTCTTT
J: TRBJ1-2; D: TRBD1; V: TRBV28; size: .; CDR3: CASSATGGARGGYTF; DNA: TGTGCCAGCAGCGCAACAGGGGGCGCTAGAGGGGGCTACACCTTC
J: TRBJ2-7; D: .; V: TRBV1; size: .; CDR3: CTSSQEVNRGSLIEQYF; DNA: TGCACCAGCAGCCAAGAGGTGAACCGGGGGAGTCTTATTGAGCAGTACTTC
J: TRBJ2-3; D: .; V: TRBV30; size: .; CDR3: CAWSQIPLSTDTQYF; DNA: TGTGCCTGGAGTCAAATCCCCCTCAGTACAGATACGCAGTATTTT
J: TRBJ2-7; D: TRBD1; V: TRBV19; size: .; CDR3: CASSIVAGGFNEQYF; DNA: TGTGCCAGTAGTATAGTGGCAGGGGGCTTCAACGAGCAGTACTTC
J: TRBJ1-2; D: TRBD1; V: TRBV7-8; size: .; CDR3: CASSPRTGRRDSYGYTF; DNA: TGTGCCAGCAGCCCGCGGACAGGGAGGCGGGATTCCTATGGCTACACCTTC
J: TRBJ1-2; D: .; V: TRBV4-2; size: .; CDR3: CASSQAAGNGYTF; DNA: TGTGCCAGCAGCCAAGCAGCGGGGAATGGCTACACCTTC
J: TRBJ1-4; D: TRBD1; V: TRBV5-1; size: .; CDR3: CASSSGPGQGREKLFF; DNA: TGCGCCAGCAGCTCTGGACCCGGACAGGGACGGGAAAAACTGTTTTTT
J: TRBJ2-3; D: TRBD2; V: TRBV29-1; size: .; CDR3: CSVEDPLAGGLDTQYF; DNA: TGCAGCGTTGAAGACCCACTAGCGGGGGGATTAGATACGCAGTATTTT
J: TRBJ2-3; D: TRBD2; V: TRBV10-3; size: .; CDR3: CAIGSGAGADTQYF; DNA: TGTGCCATCGGGAGCGGGGCGGGAGCAGATACGCAGTATTTT
J: TRBJ1-5; D: .; V: TRBV30; size: .; CDR3: CAWSVLDNQPQHF; DNA: TGTGCCTGGAGTGTACTCGACAATCAGCCCCAGCATTTT
J: TRBJ1-2; D: .; V: TRBV9; size: .; CDR3: CASSVGTNPRYGYTF; DNA: TGTGCCAGCAGCGTGGGCACGAACCCCCGTTATGGCTACACCTTC
J: TRBJ2-7; D: .; V: TRBV6-5; size: .; CDR3: CASSNLGSPYEQYF; DNA: TGTGCCAGCAGTAACCTTGGAAGTCCCTACGAGCAGTACTTC
J: TRBJ1-4; D: TRBD1; V: TRBV5-1; size: .; CDR3: CASSTSGTGDEKLFF; DNA: TGCGCCAGCAGCACCTCCGGGACAGGGGATGAAAAACTGTTTTTT
J: TRBJ2-6; D: TRBD1; V: TRBV2; size: .; CDR3: CASSYGQGMGANVLTF; DNA: TGTGCCAGCAGTTATGGACAGGGGATGGGGGCCAACGTCCTGACTTTC
J: TRBJ2-3; D: .; V: TRBV29-1; size: .; CDR3: CSVKVGRLDTQYF; DNA: TGCAGCGTTAAGGTCGGTAGACTCGATACGCAGTATTTT
J: TRBJ2-2; D: .; V: TRBV11-3; size: .; CDR3: CASSLSRGGGELFF; DNA: TGTGCCAGCAGCCTCTCAAGAGGGGGCGGGGAGCTGTTTTTT
J: TRBJ2-2; D: TRBD1; V: TRBV10-1; size: once; CDR3: CASMGQGFGELFF; DNA: TGCGCCAGCATGGGACAGGGGTTCGGGGAGCTGTTTTTT
J: TRBJ2-2; D: TRBD1; V: TRBV18; size: .; CDR3: CASSHLAGQVNTGELFF; DNA: TGTGCCAGCTCCCACCTGGCGGGACAGGTCAACACCGGGGAGCTGTTTTTT
J: TRBJ1-1; D: TRBD1; V: TRBV10-3; size: .; CDR3: CAISESQGKGNTEAFF; DNA: TGTGCCATCAGTGAGTCACAGGGGAAGGGGAACACTGAAGCTTTCTTT